This T cell receptor (beta chain) appears in the sequencing data of a study of neurological immune-mediated disorders (dated by TCRdb to between 2017 and 2020). About the full investigation: Peripheral blood TCR-beta repertoires from HTLV-I-associated myelopathy (HAM/TSP) patients, multiple sclerosis patients and healthy controls were compared by UMI-based sequencing. The 106 TCR-beta libraries included longitudinal samples, technical triplicates and paired sorted CD4+ and CD8+ T-cell subsets alongside PBMC samples. Technical triplicate libraries were sequenced to precisely calculate the variability in frequency of each individual clone. The cohort comprised 60 to 75 subjects: about 14 HAM/TSP patients, 35 or so multiple sclerosis patients and about 20 healthy controls.

According to the germline V gene (reference sequence), CDR1 reads DFQATT and CDR2 reads SNEGSKA. The CDR3 holds 14 amino acids from the cysteine to the phenylalanine. Just CDR3 DNA is preserved here, 42 bases in frame from base 1. V trim: 6 bases; J trim: 2 bases; unmatched bases: 5. For this clonotype: Its antigen is currently not known. No per-base quality is available; no much larger clone lies one base away.

The time point tag for this specimen amounts to: technical triplicate 3. For the unsorted PBMC libraries, 2 million PBMCs were stored in RNAlater at -80 degrees C until RNA extraction and were used to generate the libraries. Peripheral blood was subjected to Ficoll-Hypaque density gradient centrifugation to isolate PBMCs, which were then cryopreserved in liquid nitrogen. General conclusions and limits of the study: TCR clonal expansion was highest in HAM/TSP patients and lowest in MS patients, with MS patients falling below even healthy controls. Across subjects, expanded clones never shared an identical CDR3 amino acid sequence, which suggests that the TCR-beta repertoires in every group were private.

cDNA synthesis used template-switch 5'RACE with a primer carrying a 10-nucleotide random unique molecular identifier tagging each TCR transcript. Each sequencing run produced over 180 million TCR-beta sequences covering 15-18 subjects. Total RNA was extracted with the RNeasy kit. Using the KAPA Real-time Library Amplification kit, TCR-beta VDJ regions were amplified with primers for the TCR constant region and the 5'RACE anchor. A first PCR added sample indexes and Illumina adaptors, and a second PCR then raised library yield. After purification with Ampure beads, the TCR product of roughly 650 bp was size-selected on a 2% E-gel SizeSelection system. Before pooling, library quality was assessed on a Bioanalyzer, concentration was determined with Qubit, and library quantification was performed with the Kapa Library Quantification kit. An Illumina HiSeq 2500 was used to sequence the libraries paired-end at 2 x 150 bp. To increase sequence diversity, about 25-31% phiX was spiked into each library pool. The authors' analysis ran thus. The UMI-based MiGEC pipeline processed quality-filtered reads and removed over 80% of raw TCR sequences during error correction. VDJ genes were aligned to IMGT germline references, and clonotypes were defined by unique CDR3 amino acid sequence plus V-J genes. Clonal expansion, Shannon diversity and CDR3 relatedness (CalcPairwiseDistances, ClusterSamples) were evaluated with VDJtools, and phylogenetic trees were built with CLCbio workbench. Clones with at least 8 unique UMIs were defined as expanded, with this threshold being based on coefficient-of-variation modelling across technical triplicates. The public reads were quality trimmed at Q25 with fastp and then assembled into clones with MiXCR by TCRdb, keeping productive beta chains. Rows matching on CDR3 protein sequence are summarized as one entry with the most common DNA and genes. Clone size and V and J calls follow TCRdb, not the original study. Here the sample has approximately 40,000 distinct CDR3 sequences; roughly 21% occur a single time. Around 4.7% of the sample lies in the top ten.

The rearranged segments are TRBV20-1 and TRBJ2-7; 12 junctional bases match TRBD2. This TCR came from a man in his 60s with HTLV-1-associated myelopathy (HAM/TSP). The sequenced sample consisted of PBMCs. The encoded CDR3 is CSAAGLAGPYEQYF. The DNA reads as follows: TGCAGTGCCGCAGGACTAGCGGGACCCTACGAGCAGTACTTC.